This TCR beta chain comes out of a study of Ad26.COV2.S vaccination and SARS-CoV-2 variants (dated by TCRdb to the early 2020s). Background for the entire study: Donors in the vaccine arm were drawn from COV1001, a multicentre, randomized, double-blind, placebo-controlled phase I-IIa trial testing Ad26.COV2.S in healthy adults. TCRbeta repertoire sequencing served as the tool for gauging how specific and how broad the SARS-CoV-2-reactive T cell receptors were following Ad26.COV2.S vaccination. Trial participants were randomized into five groups of five, in which low-dose or high-dose Ad26.COV2.S was given once or twice, or placebo was given on both occasions. Ad26.COV2.S was administered intramuscularly at 5 x 10^10 or 1 x 10^11 viral particles, either as a single shot or as two shots given 56 days apart. A total of approximately 30 samples were included in the TCR-sequenced set, comprising around 20 Ad26.COV2.S vaccine recipients, 5 placebo recipients and 8 SARS-CoV-2 convalescent individuals. Investigators remained blinded to trial group allocation during experiments and outcome assessment. The paper's findings and limits, for the study overall: The authors noted that total T cell responses may have been underestimated by the TCR breadth and depth analyses. Ad26.COV2.S recipients had higher spike-specific TCR breadth than placebo recipients (P = 0.0014). The study was not powered to compare responses between vaccine doses or regimens. Substantial breadth of spike-specific CD8+ and CD4+ T cell responses was reported after vaccination. Non-spike TCR breadth was comparable between vaccine and placebo recipients, consistent with the vaccine containing only spike.

The immunoSEQ Assay was the method used to sequence TCRbeta CDR3 regions. After extraction, genomic DNA underwent amplification by bias-controlled multiplex PCR, followed by high-throughput sequencing. The authors processed their data as follows. To quantify the absolute abundance of every unique TCRbeta CDR3 region, sequences were collapsed and filtered. T cell fraction was estimated by normalizing TCRbeta template counts to usable DNA, which was measured by amplifying reference genes present in all nucleated cells. Repertoire TCRs were annotated as SARS-CoV-2-specific by exact matching of V gene, CDR3 amino acid sequence and J gene to a known reactive TCR set. The reference SARS-CoV-2 TCR set came from MIRA and was filtered for enrichment in COVID-19-positive ImmuneCODE repertoires, removing public or cross-reactive TCRs. Drawing on the MIRA antigens, annotated TCRs were analysed further at the level of specific ORF or position within ORF. Breadth was defined as the number of annotated unique rearrangements divided by the total number of unique productive rearrangements, and depth was defined as the summed frequency of the annotated unique rearrangements. Group comparisons of TCR breadth used two-sided Wilcoxon rank-sum tests. The immuneACCESS repertoire file appears here via TCRdb, limited to in-frame rearrangements. These files lack a portion of the clones; in checked studies, under half of the deficit traces to unresolved V genes, and the cause of the others is not known. The V and J calls and the clone size are those of that table, but D and trimming were determined from the DNA. The sample table holds about 370,000 clones, of which approximately 90% were seen once. The top ten constitute roughly 3% of the sample.

In light of the paper, this sample's treatment or condition label describes: approximately 18 received Ad26.COV2.S at low or high dose, single or two shots; about 5 received placebo; per-sample allocation not given. For vaccine and placebo recipients, repertoires were sequenced using samples collected on day 63 after the first injection. Between 29 July and 7 August 2020, Cohort 1b enrolled around 24 adults aged 18-55 years at one site in Boston, USA. Ad26.COV2.S was a replication-incompetent adenovirus type 26 vector expressing a prefusion-stabilized SARS-CoV-2 spike protein from the original Wuhan strain. As for this clone: Its target antigen remains unknown. Base qualities were left out, and no much larger clone turns up one base away.

The receptor was isolated from a person between 18 and 60 years old who received the Ad26.COV2.S COVID-19 vaccine or a placebo. Sequencing was performed on peripheral blood, taken in a trial of Ad26.COV2.S vaccine versus placebo.

In nucleotide form, the sequence is TGTGCCAGCAGTTCCACCCCAGATTCACCCCTCCACTTT. It codes for CASSSTPDSPLHF. The rearrangement joined TRBV27 to TRBJ1-6; no D segment can be confidently identified. There are 13 amino acids in the CDR3, from cysteine to phenylalanine inclusive. Of the read, only the CDR3 DNA is kept; its 39 bases are in frame from base 1. Sequences MNHEY (CDR1) and SMNVEV (CDR2) are obtained from the germline V gene (reference sequence). Trimming takes 4 bases from V and 8 bases from J, and the germline ends sit 9 bases apart.